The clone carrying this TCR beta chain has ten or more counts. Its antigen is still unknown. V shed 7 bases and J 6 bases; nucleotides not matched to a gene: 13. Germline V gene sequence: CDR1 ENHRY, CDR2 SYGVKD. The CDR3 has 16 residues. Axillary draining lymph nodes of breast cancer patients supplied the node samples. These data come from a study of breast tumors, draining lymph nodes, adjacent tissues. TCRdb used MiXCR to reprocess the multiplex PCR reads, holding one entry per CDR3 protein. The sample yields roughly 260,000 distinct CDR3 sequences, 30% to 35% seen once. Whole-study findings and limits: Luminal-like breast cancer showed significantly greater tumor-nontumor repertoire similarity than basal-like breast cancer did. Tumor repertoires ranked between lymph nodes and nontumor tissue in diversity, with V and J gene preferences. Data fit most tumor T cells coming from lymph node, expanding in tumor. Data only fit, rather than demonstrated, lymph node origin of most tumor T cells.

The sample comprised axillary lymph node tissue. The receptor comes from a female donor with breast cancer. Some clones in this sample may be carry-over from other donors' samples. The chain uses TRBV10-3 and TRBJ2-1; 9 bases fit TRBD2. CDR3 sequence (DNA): TGTGCCATCACGGGCTCTCTAGCGGGGACTCTCAATGAGCAGTTCTTC. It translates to CAITGSLAGTLNEQFF.